These T cell receptor beta chains were read from a single sample in a study of blood T cell repertoires in COVID-19. Generated by immunoSEQ multiplex PCR, the TCRdb table keeps only in-frame clones and is missing some. This table holds more than 250,000 clones, about 87% found once. Source material: peripheral blood. Receptors were obtained from a woman in her fifties or sixties with COVID-19, enrolled during active disease. Each CDR3 is given without its conserved first and last residue.

V gene	CDR3 protein
TRBV5-1	ASSRLGLRAEAF
TRBV7-2	ASSPEGGVASYEQY
TRBV12-3/TRBV12-4	ASSLDRGTEAF
TRBV7-6	ASTLNRRGNTIY
TRBV7-2	ASSQTSGRASEQY
TRBV3-1/TRBV3-2	ASSLQGLTNYGYT
TRBV5-4	ASSSGSGNTIY
TRBV5-1	ASSFGRRTGQETQY
TRBV9	ASSVTTGGNSPLH
TRBV6-5	ASSRGGAEAF
TRBV18	ASSPGLAVTYEQY
TRBV3-1/TRBV3-2	ASSQEGRKREQF
TRBV29-1	SVETGGDEKLF
TRBV9	ASSPLDRITDTQY
TRBV29-1	SVEDPGKAF
TRBV10-3	AISDVGSQKTFSTYNEQF
TRBV29-1	SVGQGSRGANVLT
TRBV27	ASSPRGGGGTGELF
TRBV18	ASSPGLHRGGNQPQH
TRBV30	AWATTSGNRQF
TRBV4-3	ASSQDGGSTDTQY
TRBV30	AWSRNYGQGRVRGNQPQH